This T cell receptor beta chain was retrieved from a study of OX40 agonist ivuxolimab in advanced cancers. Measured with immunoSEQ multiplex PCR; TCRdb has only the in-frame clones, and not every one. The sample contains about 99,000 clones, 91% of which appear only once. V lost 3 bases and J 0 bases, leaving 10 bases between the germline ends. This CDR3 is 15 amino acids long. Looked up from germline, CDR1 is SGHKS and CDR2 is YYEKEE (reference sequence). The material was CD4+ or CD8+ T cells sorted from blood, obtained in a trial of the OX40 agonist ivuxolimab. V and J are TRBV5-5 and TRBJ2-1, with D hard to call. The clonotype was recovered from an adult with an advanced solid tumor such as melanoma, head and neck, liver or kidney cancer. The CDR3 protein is CASSSDRNSYNEQFF. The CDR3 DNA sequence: TGTGCCAGCAGCTCCGACCGAAACTCCTACAATGAGCAGTTCTTC. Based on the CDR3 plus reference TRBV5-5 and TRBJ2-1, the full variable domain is DAGVTQSPTHLIKTRGQQVTLRCSPISGHKSVSWYQQVLGQGPQFIFQYYEKEERGRGNFPDRFSARQFPNYSSELNVNALLLGDSALYLCASSSDRNSYNEQFFGPGTRLTVL.